This T cell receptor (beta chain) emerged from a study of T cells in Graves' hyperthyroidism and ophthalmopathy. Background on the study: Peripheral blood specimens were obtained at initial diagnosis, prior to any treatment.

TCR beta CDR3 region amplification was performed from RNA transcripts. The TCR CDR3 first-round RT-PCR relied on the HTBI primer set. One entry per CDR3 protein, called by TCRdb with MiXCR from the multiplex PCR reads. The sample carries 160,000 or so distinct CDR3 sequences, about a tenth recorded once. This CDR3 comprises 14 residues. Germline trimming cut 10 bases from V and 0 bases from J; bases unmatched to any gene: 6. CDR1 and CDR2 from the germline V gene are SGHDT and YYEEEE. Clinical symptoms, serum thyroxine, TRAb, thyroid ultrasound and orbital computed tomography established diagnosis. The sequenced sample consisted of blood. V usage is TRBV5-6 and J usage is TRBJ2-1, with 8 bases aligning to TRBD2. This receptor was taken from a woman between 18 and 29 years old with Graves' hyperthyroidism that later progressed to Graves' ophthalmopathy. CDR3 protein: CAGQSGSSYNEQFF. In DNA form, the CDR3 reads TGTGCCGGCCAAAGCGGGAGCTCCTACAATGAGCAGTTCTTC.